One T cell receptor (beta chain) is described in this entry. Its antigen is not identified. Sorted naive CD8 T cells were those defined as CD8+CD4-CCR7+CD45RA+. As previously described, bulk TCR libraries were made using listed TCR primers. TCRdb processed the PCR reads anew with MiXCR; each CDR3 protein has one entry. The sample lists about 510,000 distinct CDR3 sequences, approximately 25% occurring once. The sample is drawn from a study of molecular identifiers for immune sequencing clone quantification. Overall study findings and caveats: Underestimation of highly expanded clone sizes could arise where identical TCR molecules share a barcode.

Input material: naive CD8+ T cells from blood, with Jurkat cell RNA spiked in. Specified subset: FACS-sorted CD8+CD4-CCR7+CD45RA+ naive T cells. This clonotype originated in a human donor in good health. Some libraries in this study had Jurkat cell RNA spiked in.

CDR3 sequence: CASSAGTSLPDTQYF. CDR3 nucleotide sequence: TGTGCCAGCAGTGCCGGGACTAGTTTACCAGATACGCAGTATTTT. The J gene is TRBJ2-3, the V gene TRBV6-5, with 8 bases fitting TRBD2. Germline CDR1 and CDR2: MNHEY and SVGAGI. After removal of 5 bases from V and 4 bases from J, the junction contained 8 bases not matched to a gene. The CDR3 is 15 amino acids.